The next 4 T cell receptor beta chains were all read from a single sample in a study of CD4 T cells in relation to SARS-CoV-2 and coronaviruses (dated by TCRdb to the early 2020s). No cognate antigen is known for these TCRs. CD4+ T cells from unexposed donors were collected before the COVID-19 pandemic (2011-2018). Following 10 days of culture, the EasySep CD4+ T cell isolation kit was used to isolate CD4+ T cells. The library was produced with the immunoSEQ multiplex PCR assay. TCRdb took over this immuneACCESS table, retaining in-frame rearrangements with V and J assigned. Such tables are incomplete; in checked studies, under half of the missing clones stem from an unresolved V gene, and the remainder is unexplained. The sample table holds 20,000 or so clones, of which roughly four fifths were seen once. The ten largest clones capture about 10% of the sample. The sequenced material came from CD4+ T cells from PBMCs, cultured in vitro. The source of these receptors is a human donor in good health.

This clone was counted once. The gene calls are TRBV5-1 and TRBJ2-1; 8 positions agree with TRBD2. The CDR3 contains 16 residues. After removal of 4 bases from V and 7 bases from J, the junction contained 13 bases not matched to a gene. Germline V gene sequence: CDR1 SGHRS, CDR2 YFSETQ. The CDR3 DNA is TGCGCCAGCAGCCTCAGTGCCGGGGGGGCCCGGAATGAGCAGTTCTTC. Its protein is CASSLSAGGARNEQFF.

This clone was seen only once. This rearrangement joins TRBV4-3 to TRBJ1-4; perhaps TRBD1 as D (6 bases). With 6 bases removed from V and 7 bases from J, the gap between germline ends came to 18 bases. This CDR3 spans 15 amino acids. Germline V gene data show CDR1 as LGHNA and CDR2 as YSLEER. The CDR3 loop is CASRVNGGPTEKLFF. The CDR3, as DNA: TGCGCCAGCAGGGTGAACGGGGGCCCCACTGAAAAACTGTTTTTT.

This chain links TRBV4-3 with TRBJ2-3; 8 bases are a match to TRBD2. In germline, CDR1 is LGHNA, CDR2 YSLEER. Trimming cost V 0 bases and J 2 bases; bases outside gene matches: 10. The CDR3 totals 18 residues. The CDR3 loop is CASSQDLARGAYTDTQYF. The DNA of the CDR3 is TGCGCCAGCAGCCAAGATCTGGCGCGGGGGGCATACACAGATACGCAGTATTTT.

This clone has just a few counts. V gene TRBV13 combines with J gene TRBJ1-2; 7 nucleotides match TRBD1. Per the germline V gene, CDR1 is PRHDT and CDR2 is FYEKMQ (reference sequence). V shed 5 bases, J shed 4 bases, and the junction held 13 bases outside the gene matches. This CDR3 is 16 amino acids long. In DNA form, the CDR3 reads TGTGCCAGCAGCCGCCAAGTGACAGGGTTTACCTATGGCTACACCTTC. Translation gives CASSRQVTGFTYGYTF.